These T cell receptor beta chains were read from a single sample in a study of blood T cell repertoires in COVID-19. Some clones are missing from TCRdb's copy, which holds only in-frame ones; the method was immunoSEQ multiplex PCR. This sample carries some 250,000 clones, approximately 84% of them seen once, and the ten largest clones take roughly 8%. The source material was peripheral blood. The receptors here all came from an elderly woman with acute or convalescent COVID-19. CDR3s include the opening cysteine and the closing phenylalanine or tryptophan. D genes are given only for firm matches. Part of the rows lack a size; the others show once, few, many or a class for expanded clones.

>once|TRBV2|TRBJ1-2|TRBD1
CASSWTGINYGYTF
TGTGCCAGCAGTTGGACAGGGATTAACTATGGCTACACCTTC
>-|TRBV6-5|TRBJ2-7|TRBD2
CASSLAGGPYEQYF
TGTGCCAGCAGCCTAGCGGGAGGGCCGTACGAGCAGTACTTC
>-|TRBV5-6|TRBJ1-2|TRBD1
CASSSYGGTGPDYGYTF
TGTGCCAGCAGCTCATACGGGGGGACAGGGCCTGACTATGGCTACACCTTC
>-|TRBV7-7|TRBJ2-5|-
CASKPLASQETQYF
TGTGCCAGCAAACCCCTAGCTAGCCAAGAGACCCAGTACTTC
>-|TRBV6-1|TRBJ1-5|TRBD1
CASSEMRQGDQPQHF
TGTGCCAGCAGTGAAATGAGACAGGGTGATCAGCCCCAGCATTTT
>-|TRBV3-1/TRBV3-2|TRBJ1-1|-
CASSQDNRGTEAFF
TGTGCCAGCAGCCAAGATAATAGAGGCACTGAAGCTTTCTTT
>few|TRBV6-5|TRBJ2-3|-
CASLLFRGTDTQYF
TGTGCCAGCCTCCTATTCAGGGGCACAGATACGCAGTATTTT
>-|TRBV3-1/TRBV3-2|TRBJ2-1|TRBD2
CASSLSGRAGNEQFF
TGTGCCAGCAGCCTTAGCGGGAGGGCCGGTAATGAGCAGTTCTTC
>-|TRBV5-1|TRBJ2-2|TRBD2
CASSSGLAGGTNTGELFF
TGCGCCAGCAGCTCGGGACTAGCGGGAGGGACGAACACCGGGGAGCTGTTTTTT
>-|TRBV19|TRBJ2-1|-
CASIPRQGGPYNEQFF
TGTGCCAGTATCCCGCGACAGGGAGGTCCTTACAATGAGCAGTTCTTC
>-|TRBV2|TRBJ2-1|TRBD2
CASGLAGGYYEQFF
TGTGCCAGTGGGCTAGCGGGGGGGTACTATGAGCAGTTCTTC
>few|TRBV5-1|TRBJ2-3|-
CASSLMGAGADTQYF
TGCGCCAGCAGCTTGATGGGGGCAGGTGCAGATACGCAGTATTTT
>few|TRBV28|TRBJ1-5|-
CASSLSPQGGGNQPQHF
TGTGCCAGCAGTTTATCCCCGCAGGGTGGCGGCAATCAGCCCCAGCATTTT
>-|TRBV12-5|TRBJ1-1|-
CASGFVRNTEAFF
TGTGCTAGTGGTTTCGTCAGGAACACTGAAGCTTTCTTT
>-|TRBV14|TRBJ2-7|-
CASSQDRTVSYEQYF
TGTGCCAGCAGCCAAGACAGGACAGTCTCCTACGAGCAGTACTTC
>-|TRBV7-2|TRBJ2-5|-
CASSLAAQTVEGQYF
TGTGCCAGCAGCTTAGCGGCACAGACCGTAGAGGGCCAGTACTTC
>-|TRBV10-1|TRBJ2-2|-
CASRDTNTGELFF
TGCGCCAGCAGGGACACGAACACCGGGGAGCTGTTTTTT
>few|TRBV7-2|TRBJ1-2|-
CASSLVSQGEGYTF
TGTGCCAGCAGCTTAGTATCACAGGGTGAGGGCTACACCTTC
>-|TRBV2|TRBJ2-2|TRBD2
CASSDRLAGSGTNTGELFF
TGTGCCAGCAGTGATCGTCTAGCGGGGTCTGGGACGAACACCGGGGAGCTGTTTTTT
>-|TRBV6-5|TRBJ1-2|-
CASTLGAGGYTF
TGTGCCAGCACCCTAGGAGCAGGGGGCTACACCTTC
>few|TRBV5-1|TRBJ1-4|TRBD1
CASSLEYRGFEKLFF
TGCGCCAGCAGCTTGGAGTACAGGGGGTTCGAAAAACTGTTTTTT
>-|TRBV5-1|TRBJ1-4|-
CASSLAVGAQGKLFF
TGCGCCAGCAGCTTGGCCGTGGGGGCTCAGGGGAAACTGTTTTTT
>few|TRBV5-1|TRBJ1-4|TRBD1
CASSLDRATNEKLFF
TGCGCCAGCAGCCTAGACAGGGCCACTAATGAAAAACTGTTTTTT
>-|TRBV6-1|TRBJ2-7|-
CASSERVEYEQYF
TGTGCCAGCAGTGAGAGGGTGGAGTACGAGCAGTACTTC
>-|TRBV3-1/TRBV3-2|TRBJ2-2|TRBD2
CASSHSLTGLAANTGELFF
TGTGCCAGCAGCCACTCCCTGACCGGACTAGCGGCGAACACCGGGGAGCTGTTTTTT
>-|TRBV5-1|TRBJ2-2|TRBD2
CASLAGGPANTGELFF
TGCGCCAGCCTAGCGGGAGGGCCAGCGAACACCGGGGAGCTGTTTTTT
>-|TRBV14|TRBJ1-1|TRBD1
CASSQAGTGLNTEAFF
TGTGCCAGCAGCCAAGCCGGGACAGGGTTGAACACTGAAGCTTTCTTT
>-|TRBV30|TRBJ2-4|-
CAWSKERTAKNIQYF
TGTGCCTGGAGCAAAGAGCGTACAGCCAAAAACATTCAGTACTTC
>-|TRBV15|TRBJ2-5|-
CATSRDRGIETQYF
TGTGCCACCAGCAGAGATCGAGGTATTGAGACCCAGTACTTC
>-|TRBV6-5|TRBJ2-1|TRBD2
CASRETSRYNEQFF
TGTGCCAGCAGGGAGACTAGCCGATACAATGAGCAGTTCTTC
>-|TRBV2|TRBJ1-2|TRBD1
CASSLSTGEGGYTF
TGTGCCAGCAGTCTCTCGACAGGGGAGGGTGGCTACACCTTC
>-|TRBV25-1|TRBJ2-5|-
CASLRETQYF
TGTGCCAGCCTACGTGAGACCCAGTACTTC
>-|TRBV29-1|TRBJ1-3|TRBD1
CSAGDSLSGNTIYF
TGCAGCGCGGGGGACAGTCTCTCTGGAAACACCATATATTTT
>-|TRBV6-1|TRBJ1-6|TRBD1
CASSGAGGINSPLHF
TGTGCCAGCAGTGGGGCAGGGGGGATTAATTCACCCCTCCACTTT
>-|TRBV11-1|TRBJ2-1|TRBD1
CASSLGTGNSYNEQFF
TGTGCCAGCAGCTTGGGGACAGGGAACTCCTACAATGAGCAGTTCTTC
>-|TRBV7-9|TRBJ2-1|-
CASSPSGLFNEQFF
TGTGCCAGCAGCCCTAGTGGACTCTTCAATGAGCAGTTCTTC
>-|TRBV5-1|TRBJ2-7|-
CASSLGASLPYEQYF
TGCGCCAGCAGCTTGGGGGCGTCACTCCCCTACGAGCAGTACTTC
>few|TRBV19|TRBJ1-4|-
CASTGVEKLFF
TGTGCCAGTACGGGGGTTGAAAAACTGTTTTTT
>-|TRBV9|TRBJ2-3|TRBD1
CASSVGFSGGDTQYF
TGTGCCAGCAGCGTAGGGTTTTCAGGGGGCGATACGCAGTATTTT
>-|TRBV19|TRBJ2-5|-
CASKGDFKETQYF
TGTGCCAGTAAAGGGGACTTCAAAGAGACCCAGTACTTC
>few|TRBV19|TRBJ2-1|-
CASSIRGTVYNEQFF
TGTGCCAGTAGTATACGGGGTACCGTCTACAATGAGCAGTTCTTC
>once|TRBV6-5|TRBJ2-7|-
CASSQRLNPAYEQYF
TGTGCCAGCAGTCAAAGACTAAACCCGGCCTACGAGCAGTACTTC
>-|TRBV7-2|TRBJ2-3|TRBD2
CASSRGLESDTQYF
TGTGCCAGCAGCAGGGGACTAGAGTCAGATACGCAGTATTTT
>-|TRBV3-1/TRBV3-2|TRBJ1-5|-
CASSQEVRDQPQHF
TGTGCCAGCAGCCAAGAGGTGAGGGATCAGCCCCAGCATTTT
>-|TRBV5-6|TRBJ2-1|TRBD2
CASRREASGEQFF
TGTGCCAGCCGCCGTGAGGCTAGCGGGGAGCAGTTCTTC
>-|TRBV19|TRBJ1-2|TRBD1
CASTGTGLFLWGYTF
TGTGCCAGTACTGGGACAGGATTGTTCTTGTGGGGCTACACCTTC